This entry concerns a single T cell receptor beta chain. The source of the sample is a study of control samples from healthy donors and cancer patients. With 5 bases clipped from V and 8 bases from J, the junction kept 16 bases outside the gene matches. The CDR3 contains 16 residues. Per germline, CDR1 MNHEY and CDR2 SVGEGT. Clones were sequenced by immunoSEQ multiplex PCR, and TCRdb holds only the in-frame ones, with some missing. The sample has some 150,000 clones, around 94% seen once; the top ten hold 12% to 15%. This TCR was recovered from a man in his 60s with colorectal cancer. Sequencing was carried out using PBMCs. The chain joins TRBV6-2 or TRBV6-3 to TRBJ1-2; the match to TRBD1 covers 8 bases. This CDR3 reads CASSDRGEGILWGYTF. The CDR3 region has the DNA TGTGCCAGCAGTGACAGGGGAGAAGGCATCCTATGGGGCTACACCTTC.